The 16 T cell receptor beta chains listed next were all sequenced from one sample in a study of metastatic and nonmetastatic thyroid tumors. Thyroid surgery had not been preceded by any treatment in any patient. TCRdb re-clonotyped the PCR reads through MiXCR. The table includes 22,000 or so clones, approximately 11% detected once. Sample: blood. Receptors were obtained from a female donor with papillary thyroid cancer or a benign thyroid nodule (not recorded which). Some clones in this sample may be carry-over from other donors' samples.

This clone was recorded at least ten times. The chain is built from TRBV18 and TRBJ2-7; D possibly uses TRBD1 or TRBD2 (5 bases each). V lost 5 bases, J lost 6 bases, and 23 bases lay in between. From germline, CDR1 is KGHSH and CDR2 LQKENI. The CDR3 is made up of 16 amino acids. The CDR3 protein is CASSSLAGTGIGEQYF. The CDR3 region has the DNA TGTGCCAGCTCATCCTTAGCAGGGACGGGTATCGGCGAGCAGTACTTC.

Ten or more counts support this clone. The chain has TRBV11-2 and TRBJ2-3; no firm D call. The CDR3 loop spans 11 amino acids. Germline CDR1 and CDR2: SGHAT and FQNNGV. V was trimmed by 4 bases and J by 2 bases, leaving 1 base between them. This CDR3 is CASSSTDTQYF. CDR3 DNA: TGTGCCAGCAGCTCCACAGATACGCAGTATTTT.

This clone appeared many times. The chain employs TRBV6-1 and TRBJ1-2; tentative D call: TRBD1 (5 bases). This CDR3 contains 14 residues. Trimming pared 6 bases from V and 8 bases from J, leaving 19 bases between. Germline values: CDR1 MNHNS, CDR2 SASEGT. CDR3 amino acids: CASRELRVKRGYTF. The CDR3 DNA sequence: TGTGCCAGCAGGGAACTCAGGGTTAAGCGGGGCTACACCTTC.

This clone was counted many times. The rearrangement uses TRBV5-1 and TRBJ2-1; D uncertain. Germline CDR1 SGHRS, CDR2 YFSETQ. The CDR3 has 12 amino acids. Deletions cut 2 bases from V and 7 bases from J, with 7 bases between. The CDR3 loop is CASSFSENEQFF. DNA for the CDR3: TGCGCCAGCAGCTTTTCTGAGAATGAGCAGTTCTTC. The full variable domain, completed using reference TRBV5-1 and TRBJ2-1, is KAGVTQTPRYLIKTRGQQVTLSCSPISGHRSVSWYQQTPGQGLQFLFEYFSETQRNKGNFPGRFSGRQFSNSRSEMNVSTLELGDSALYLCASSFSENEQFFGPGTRLTVL.

Comments on this clone: Possible read error: a much larger clone is one base away. This chain links TRBV11-2 with TRBJ2-2; D uncertain. CDR3 length: 15 residues. CDR1 SGHAT and CDR2 FQNNGV come from the germline V gene. CDR3 DNA sequence: TGTGCCAGCAGCTTAGAAGGTCCCGCCACCGCGGAGCTGTTTTTT. Translated: CASSLEGPATAELFF.

This clone was observed a handful of times. A read error may be the cause here, since a much bigger clone is one base away. Given the absence of the conserved phenylalanine or tryptophan at the CDR3 end, a read error is likely. The CDR3 bases are TGCAGCGGCCTGGGCGGCGCAGACTATGGCTACACCTTA. Translated, it gives CSGLGGADYGYTL. The rearrangement joins TRBV29-1 to TRBJ1-2, with no clear D. Germline CDR1 is SQVTM and CDR2 is ANQGSEA. Trimming removed 7 bases from V and 3 bases from J, with 15 bases in between. The CDR3 contains 13 residues.

The chain links TRBV28 to TRBJ2-7; 10 positions agree with TRBD1. V lost 2 bases and J lost 2; bases outside the gene matches: 6. Germline V gives CDR1 MDHEN, CDR2 SYDVKM. CDR3 length: 16 residues. The CDR3 region has the DNA TGTGCCAGCAGTTTACTCCTCGGGACAGGGGCCTACGAGCAGTACTTC. This translates into CASSLLLGTGAYEQYF.

In this sample, this clone turned up a few times. The chain has TRBV6-1 and TRBJ2-2; the match to TRBD1 covers 7 bases. After removal of 9 bases from V and 3 bases from J, the junction contained 7 bases not matched to a gene. CDR3 length equals 14 residues. Germline V gene data show CDR1 as MNHNS and CDR2 as SASEGT. In DNA form, the CDR3 reads TGTGCCAGTACGACAGGGTTGGACACCGGGGAGCTGTTTTTT. Amino acids: CASTTGLDTGELFF.

The chain employs TRBV20-1 and TRBJ2-3, with 7 bases matching TRBD1. CDR3 length: 14 residues. Germline V gene lookup returns CDR1 DFQATT and CDR2 SNEGSKA (reference sequence). Losses at the gene ends were 4 bases for V and 5 bases for J; bases not matched to a gene: 9. CDR3 region: CSAISDRAGDTQYF. DNA for the CDR3: TGCAGTGCTATATCTGACAGGGCTGGAGATACGCAGTATTTT.

J is TRBJ2-7 and V is TRBV28; 9 positions agree with TRBD2. The junction had 11 bases not matched to a gene; V was cut back by 9 bases and J by 5 bases. This CDR3 is 14 amino acids long. Per germline, CDR1 MDHEN and CDR2 SYDVKM. The CDR3: CASRRGGGRNEQYF. CDR3 DNA: TGTGCCAGTCGACGCGGGGGGGGGCGGAACGAGCAGTACTTC.

In this sample, this clone turned up a few times. CDR3 protein: CASSTGTGGSDNYGYTF. For the CDR3, the DNA is TGTGCCAGCAGCACCGGGACAGGGGGCTCCGATAACTATGGCTACACCTTC. The genes are TRBV6-1 and TRBJ1-2, with 12 positions matching TRBD1. Trimming at V came to 6 bases and at J to 1 base, leaving 9 bases not matched to a gene. Germline loops: CDR1 MNHNS, CDR2 SASEGT. The CDR3 length is 17 residues.

This clone was observed many times. The V call is TRBV30, the J call TRBJ2-7; D may be TRBD1 (6 bases). This CDR3 is built from 14 residues. In germline, CDR1 is GTSNPN, CDR2 SVGIG (reference sequence). V was cut by 0 bases and J by 8 bases, with 17 bases left in between. The CDR3 sequence: CAWSVRTDRFQQYF. The DNA of the CDR3 is TGTGCCTGGAGTGTACGGACAGATCGATTCCAGCAGTACTTC.

A word on this clone: A much larger clonotype is one base distant, so this may be a read error. This chain uses TRBV10-3 with TRBJ2-5, with 8 positions matching TRBD2. Germline CDR1 and CDR2: ENHRY and SYGVKD. This CDR3 region has 15 residues. V was pared by 10 bases and J by 5 bases, with 15 bases of the junction left unmatched. CDR3 amino acids: CARADPRGVWETQYF. CDR3 DNA: TGTGCCAGAGCGGATCCGCGGGGGGTGTGGGAGACCCAGTACTTC.

To note about this clone: A read error is possible here, since a much larger clone lies one base away. The rearrangement uses TRBV9 and TRBJ2-7; weak D call: TRBD1 (6 bases). The CDR3 is 16 residues long. CDR1 and CDR2 (germline): SGDLS, YYNGEE. The CDR3 is CTSSGKSEDSPYEQYF. CDR3 coding DNA: TGTACCAGCAGCGGAAAGTCGGAGGACAGTCCCTACGAGCAGTACTTC.

This clone is medium-sized by share. V and J are TRBV28 and TRBJ2-7, with 9 bases aligning to TRBD1. Per the germline V gene, CDR1 is MDHEN and CDR2 is SYDVKM. V gave up 10 bases and J gave up 2 bases; unmatched junction bases: 21. The CDR3 sequence is 18 residues long. The CDR3, as DNA: TGTGCCATCGACGCCGAGGACAACAGGGGGCGCGGAACCTACGAGCAGTACTTC. It specifies CAIDAEDNRGRGTYEQYF.

This clone turned up a few times. It may be a read error: a sequence one base away is much more abundant. At the DNA level, this CDR3 is encoded by other sequences in the same sample as well. This sequence joins TRBV27 and TRBJ1-4, with a weak D call TRBD1 (5 bases). The V end lost 6 bases, the J end lost 3 bases, and 23 bases lay between the germline ends. Germline V CDR1 and CDR2: MNHEY, SMNVEV (reference sequence). The CDR3 runs 18 residues. This chain's CDR3 is CASRRRQGLSRANEKLFF. CDR3 nucleotides: TGTGCCAGCAGGAGGAGGCAGGGACTTTCTCGGGCTAATGAAAAACTGTTTTTT. Full variable domain (remainder filled in from reference TRBV27 and TRBJ1-4): EAQVTQNPRYLITVTGKKLTVTCSQNMNHEYMSWYRQDPGLGLRQIYYSMNVEVTDKGDVPEGYKVSRKEKRNFPLILESPSPNQTSLYFCASRRRQGLSRANEKLFFGSGTQLSVL.